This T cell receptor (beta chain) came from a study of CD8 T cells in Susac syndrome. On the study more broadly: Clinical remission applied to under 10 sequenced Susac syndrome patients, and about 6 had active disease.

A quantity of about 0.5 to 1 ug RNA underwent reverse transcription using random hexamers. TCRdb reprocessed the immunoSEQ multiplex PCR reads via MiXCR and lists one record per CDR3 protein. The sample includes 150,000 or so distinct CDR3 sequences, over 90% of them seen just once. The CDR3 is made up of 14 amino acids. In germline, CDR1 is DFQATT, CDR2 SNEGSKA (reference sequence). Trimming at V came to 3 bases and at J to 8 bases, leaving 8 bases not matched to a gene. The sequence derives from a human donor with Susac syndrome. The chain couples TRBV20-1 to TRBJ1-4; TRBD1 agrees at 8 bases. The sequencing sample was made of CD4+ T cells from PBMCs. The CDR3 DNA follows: TGCAGTGCTAGGGATATGGGGGACAGGGAAAAACTGTTTTTT. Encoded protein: CSARDMGDREKLFF.